A selection of T cell receptor beta chains follows, all from one sample in a study of OX40 agonist ivuxolimab in advanced cancers. Produced via immunoSEQ multiplex PCR; TCRdb's table is partial and in-frame only. The sample comprises tens of thousands of clones, approximately 80% of which are singletons, and 5% to 7.5% rests with the top ten. Material: CD4+ or CD8+ T cells sorted from blood, obtained in a trial of the OX40 agonist ivuxolimab. The receptors were sampled from an adult with an advanced solid tumor such as melanoma, head and neck, liver or kidney cancer. Both conserved end residues are trimmed from each CDR3. A D gene is named only where the DNA matches it firmly.

j_call	d_call	v_call	cdr3_aa
TRBJ1-1	.	TRBV5-1	ASSLGEDTEAF
TRBJ1-1	.	TRBV5-6	ASKWGGARTEAF
TRBJ2-5	.	TRBV6-5	ASYDGVLETQY
TRBJ2-7	TRBD1	TRBV7-9	ASSLALGQGSEQY
TRBJ2-7	.	TRBV11-1	ASSPLEGASYEQY
TRBJ1-2	.	TRBV28	ASSFPEGPDGYT
TRBJ1-2	TRBD1	TRBV19	ASSWDSISYGYT
TRBJ2-5	.	TRBV7-8	ASSYIMRETQY
TRBJ1-2	.	TRBV29-1	SVQAGEAYGYT
TRBJ1-1	.	TRBV5-6	ASSLALAIRTEAF
TRBJ2-5	TRBD2	TRBV28	ASSASGGALETQY
TRBJ1-5	TRBD1	TRBV19	ASSIGAGTGHQPQH
TRBJ2-2	.	TRBV7-2	ASSFPEWPGPSNTGELF
TRBJ2-2	TRBD1	TRBV5-1	ASSRGGDNTGELF
TRBJ1-2	.	TRBV6-5	ASSYSLANYGYT
TRBJ1-5	.	TRBV27	ASSFGGNQPQH